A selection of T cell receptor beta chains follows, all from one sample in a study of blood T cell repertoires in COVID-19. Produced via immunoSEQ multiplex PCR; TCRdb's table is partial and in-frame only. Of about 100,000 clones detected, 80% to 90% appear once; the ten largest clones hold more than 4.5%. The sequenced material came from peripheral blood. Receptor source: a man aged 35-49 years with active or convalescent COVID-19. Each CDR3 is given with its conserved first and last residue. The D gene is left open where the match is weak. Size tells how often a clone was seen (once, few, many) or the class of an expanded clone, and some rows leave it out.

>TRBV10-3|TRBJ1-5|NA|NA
TGTGCCATCAGTGAGTTACAGTCCAATCAGCCCCAGCATTTT
CAISELQSNQPQHF
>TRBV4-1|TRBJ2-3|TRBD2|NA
TGCGCCAGCAGCCTGATGACTAGCGGGACAGATACGCAGTATTTT
CASSLMTSGTDTQYF
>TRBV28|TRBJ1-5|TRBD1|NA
TGTGCCAGCAGTCCGACAACGGGACAGGGGGATCAGCCCCAGCATTTT
CASSPTTGQGDQPQHF
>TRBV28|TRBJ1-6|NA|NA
TGTGCCAGCAGTTTGGGACTGGCAAATTCACCCCTCCACTTT
CASSLGLANSPLHF
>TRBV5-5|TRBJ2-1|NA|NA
TGTGCCAGCGGACTATCAGCGGGTTCCTCCTACAATGAGCAGTTCTTC
CASGLSAGSSYNEQFF
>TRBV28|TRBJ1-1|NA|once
TGTGCCAGCAGTTCATCAGGGGCCGTTGACACTGAAGCTTTCTTT
CASSSSGAVDTEAFF
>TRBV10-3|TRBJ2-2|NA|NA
TGTGCCATCAGTGAGCCCTGGATGGGGCAAGGCACCGGGGAGCTGTTTTTT
CAISEPWMGQGTGELFF
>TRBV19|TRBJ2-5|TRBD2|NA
TGTGCCAGTAGTCTAGGTCGCGGGGGGTGGAAAGAGACCCAGTACTTC
CASSLGRGGWKETQYF
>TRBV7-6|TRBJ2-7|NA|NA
TGTGCCAGCAGCCGAAACTTGGGTTTAGGACCGAACGGGGATTACGAGCAGTACTTC
CASSRNLGLGPNGDYEQYF
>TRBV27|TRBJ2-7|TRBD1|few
TGTGCCAGCAGTTTAATCGGGACAGGGGGGACCTACGAGCAGTACTTC
CASSLIGTGGTYEQYF
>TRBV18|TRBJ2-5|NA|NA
TGTGCCAGCTCACCAAGAAGTGCGGCCTCCCAAGAGACCCAGTACTTC
CASSPRSAASQETQYF
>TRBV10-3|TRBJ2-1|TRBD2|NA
TGTGCCATCAGTGAGCGAGCGGGAGGGCTAAGAAATGAGCAGTTCTTC
CAISERAGGLRNEQFF
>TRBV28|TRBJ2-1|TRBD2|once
TGTGCCAGCAGTTTATCCCCCGGGGGGGTCTACAATGAGCAGTTCTTC
CASSLSPGGVYNEQFF
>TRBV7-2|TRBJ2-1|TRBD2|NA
TGTGCCAGCAGCTCGGGAGGGTCTGAGCAGTTCTTC
CASSSGGSEQFF
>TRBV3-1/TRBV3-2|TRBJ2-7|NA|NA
TGTGCCAGCAGCCAAGATCTCGGGGGGCAGAGGGACGAGCAGTACTTC
CASSQDLGGQRDEQYF
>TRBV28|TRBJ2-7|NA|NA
TGTGCCAGCAGTTCCCTAACCTACGAGCAGTACTTC
CASSSLTYEQYF
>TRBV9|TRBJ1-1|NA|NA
TGTGCCAGCAGCGTGGAGTTGAGAACTGAAGCTTTCTTT
CASSVELRTEAFF
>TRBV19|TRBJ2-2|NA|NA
TGTGCCAGTAGACAACAGGGAGTCGGGGAGCTGTTTTTT
CASRQQGVGELFF
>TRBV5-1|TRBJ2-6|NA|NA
TGCGCCAGCAGCTTGGTATCAGGGGCTGGGGCCAACGTCCTGACTTTC
CASSLVSGAGANVLTF
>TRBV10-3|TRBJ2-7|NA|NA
TGTGCCATCAGCGACAGCTCCTACGAGCAGTACTTC
CAISDSSYEQYF
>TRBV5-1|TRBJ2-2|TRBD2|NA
TGCGCCAGCAGCCCAAAAGCGGGAGCGGGCCGCGGCGGGGAGCTGTTTTTT
CASSPKAGAGRGGELFF
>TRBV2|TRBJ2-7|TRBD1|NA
TGTGCCAGCAGTTCAGGGGGCCCCTACGAGCAGTACTTC
CASSSGGPYEQYF
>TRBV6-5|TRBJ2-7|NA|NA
TGTGCCAGCAGTTTTAACAGCCGTAGCTACGAGCAGTACTTC
CASSFNSRSYEQYF
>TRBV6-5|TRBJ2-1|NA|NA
TGTGCCAGCAGTCCAGCGGAGAGGGTAAAGGAGCAGTTCTTC
CASSPAERVKEQFF
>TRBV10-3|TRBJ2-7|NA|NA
TGTGCCATCAGTGAGTCGACAGGCGTTTCCTACGAGCAGTACTTC
CAISESTGVSYEQYF
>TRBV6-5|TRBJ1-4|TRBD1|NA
TGTGCCAGCAGTTACTCGACAGGGGGAACTAATGAAAAACTGTTTTTT
CASSYSTGGTNEKLFF
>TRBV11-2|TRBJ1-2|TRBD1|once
TGTGCCAGCAGCTTAGGACAGGGTACCTATGGCTACACCTTC
CASSLGQGTYGYTF
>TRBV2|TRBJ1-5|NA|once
TGTGCCAGCAGGAACAGGGTAGGCCAGCCCCAGCATTTT
CASRNRVGQPQHF
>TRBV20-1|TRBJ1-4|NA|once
TGCAGTGCTAGGAGGAATGAAAAACTGTTTTTT
CSARRNEKLFF
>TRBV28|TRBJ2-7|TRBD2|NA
TGTGCCAGCAGCTCGGTCCTCGCAGGGTGGCTAGCGGGGTCCTACGAGCAGTACTTC
CASSSVLAGWLAGSYEQYF
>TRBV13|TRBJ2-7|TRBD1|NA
TGTGCCAGCGCCCCTTTACAGGGGGCTAAGTACGAGCAGTACTTC
CASAPLQGAKYEQYF
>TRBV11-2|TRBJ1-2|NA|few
TGTGCCAGCAGCTTAGATATTGGGCGGGGAGGCTACACCTTC
CASSLDIGRGGYTF
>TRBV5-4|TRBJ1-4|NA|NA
TGTGCCAGCAGCTTGGACGGGGGGCCTGGTAATGAAAAACTGTTTTTT
CASSLDGGPGNEKLFF
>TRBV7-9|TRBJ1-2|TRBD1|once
TGTGCCAGCAGCTTAGGGCAGGGGGCGAGTCAATATGGCTACACCTTC
CASSLGQGASQYGYTF
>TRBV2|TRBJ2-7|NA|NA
TGTGCCAGCAACGGATGGGCAGGGGGGAGCGAGCAGTACTTC
CASNGWAGGSEQYF
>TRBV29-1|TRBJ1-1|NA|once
TGCAGCGTTGAAGATTGGGAGGACACTGAAGCTTTCTTT
CSVEDWEDTEAFF
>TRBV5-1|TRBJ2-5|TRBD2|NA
TGCGCCAGTACGACTAGCGGGGAAGAGACCCAGTACTTC
CASTTSGEETQYF
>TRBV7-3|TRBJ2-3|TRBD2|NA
TGTGCCAGCAGCTTACGACTAGCGGGACCCACAGATACGCAGTATTTT
CASSLRLAGPTDTQYF
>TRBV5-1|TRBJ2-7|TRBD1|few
TGCGCCAGCAGCTTGTTTGGGGACAGCTCCTACGAGCAGTACTTC
CASSLFGDSSYEQYF
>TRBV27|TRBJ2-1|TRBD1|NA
TGTGCCAGCAGTTTCTGGGGACAGGGGTTGGGACTATCCTCCTCCTACAATGAGCAGTTCTTC
CASSFWGQGLGLSSSYNEQFF
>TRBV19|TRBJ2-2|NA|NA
TGTGCCAGTACAGGGATGAACACCGGGGAGCTGTTTTTT
CASTGMNTGELFF
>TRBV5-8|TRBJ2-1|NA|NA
TGTGCCAGCGACTACGGCTCCTACAATGAGCAGTTCTTC
CASDYGSYNEQFF
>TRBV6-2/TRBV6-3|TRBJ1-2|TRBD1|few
TGTGCCAGCAGTTGGGGACAGGGAAGTGGCTACACCTTC
CASSWGQGSGYTF
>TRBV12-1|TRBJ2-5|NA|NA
NA
CASSFVASGSPRKETQYF
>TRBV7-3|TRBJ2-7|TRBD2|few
TGTGCCAGCAGCTCCCCGACTAGCGGGATCGGCGAGCAGTACTTC
CASSSPTSGIGEQYF
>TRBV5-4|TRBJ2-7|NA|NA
TGTGCCAGCAGCTTGGGGACAGTGGCCGAGCAGTACTTC
CASSLGTVAEQYF
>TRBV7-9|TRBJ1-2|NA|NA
TGTGCCAGCAGGCTTTACATATACGGCTACACCTTC
CASRLYIYGYTF
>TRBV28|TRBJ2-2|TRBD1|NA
TGTGCCAGCAGCCCCTCGGGACAGGTGACCGGGGAGCTGTTTTTT
CASSPSGQVTGELFF
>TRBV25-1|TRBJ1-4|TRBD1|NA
TGTGCCAGCAGTCCAGGGACAGGGGCTGGAGAAAAACTGTTTTTT
CASSPGTGAGEKLFF
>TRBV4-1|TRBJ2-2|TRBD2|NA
TGCGCCAGCAGCCCTCTAGCGGGGGTAAACACCGGGGAGCTGTTTTTT
CASSPLAGVNTGELFF
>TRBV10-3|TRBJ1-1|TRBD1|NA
TGTGCCATCAGCAACACAGGGGGCACTGAAGCTTTCTTT
CAISNTGGTEAFF
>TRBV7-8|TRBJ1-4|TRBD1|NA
TGTGCCAGCAGCTTAGGGACAGGGACAACTAATGAAAAACTGTTTTTT
CASSLGTGTTNEKLFF
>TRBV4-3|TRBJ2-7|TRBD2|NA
TGCGCCAGCAGCCAAGATCGTCTAGCGGGGGCCTACGAGCAGTACTTC
CASSQDRLAGAYEQYF
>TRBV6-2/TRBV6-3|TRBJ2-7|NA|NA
TGTGCCAGCAGTTACTCGGGCAGCTCCTACGAGCAGTACTTC
CASSYSGSSYEQYF